This passage covers 13 T cell receptor beta chains from one sample sequenced in a study of T-cell memory formation after mild COVID-19. TCRdb called the 5' RACE reads again in MiXCR, with one record for every CDR3 protein. Of 45,000 to 55,000 distinct CDR3 sequences listed, around 7.2% are singletons. Sequencing was done on a sample of PBMCs or a T cell subset sorted from them (not recorded which). The source is a young man who had mild COVID-19 (a few samples of this study predate the infection). Cell type and time point are not known.

This clonotype was counted many times. V and J are TRBV7-3 and TRBJ2-2; D not certain. With 2 bases removed from V and 6 bases from J, the gap between germline ends came to 10 bases. CDR3 length: 14 amino acids. Germline V lookup: CDR1 SGHTA, CDR2 FQGTGA. The CDR3 loop is CASSLLGQSGELFF. The CDR3, as DNA: TGTGCCAGCAGCTTATTAGGTCAATCCGGGGAGCTGTTTTTT.

This clonotype was recorded a few times. The chain uses TRBV2 and TRBJ1-4; the match to TRBD1 covers 9 bases. CDR3 length: 16 amino acids. Germline trimming cut 7 bases from V and 0 bases from J; bases unmatched to any gene: 6. The germline V gene encodes CDR1 SNHLY and CDR2 FYNNEI. The CDR3 loop is CASKGTGRATNEKLFF. CDR3 bases: TGTGCCAGCAAGGGGACAGGGAGAGCAACTAATGAAAAACTGTTTTTT. The whole variable domain, filled in from reference TRBV2 and TRBJ1-4, reads EPEVTQTPSHQVTQMGQEVILRCVPISNHLYFYWYRQILGQKVEFLVSFYNNEISEKSEIFDDQFSVERPDGSNFTLKIRSTKLEDSAMYFCASKGTGRATNEKLFFGSGTQLSVL.

The chain has TRBV5-1 and TRBJ2-5, with D unresolved. Germline V gene lookup returns CDR1 SGHRS and CDR2 YFSETQ. CDR3 length: 15 residues. V was clipped by 1 base and J by 1 base, with 11 bases between them. In nucleotides, the CDR3 is TGCGCCAGCAGCTTGTTCGATATGAGCCAAGAGACCCAGTACTTC. Its protein product is CASSLFDMSQETQYF.

This clonotype was seen ten or more times. V is TRBV7-9 and J is TRBJ2-1; D is perhaps TRBD2 (6 bases). Trimming pared 7 bases from V and 0 bases from J, leaving 16 bases between. Germline lookup yields CDR1 SEHNR and CDR2 FQNEAQ (reference sequence). CDR3 length: 16 amino acids. CDR3 amino acids: CASTFYAGSSYNEQFF. The CDR3 nucleotides are TGTGCCAGCACTTTCTATGCGGGGAGCTCCTACAATGAGCAGTTCTTC.

This clonotype was seen more than once but under ten times. The J gene is TRBJ1-1, the V gene TRBV7-3; D is uncertain. The V and J ends lost 3 bases and 2 bases respectively, with 7 bases between them. The CDR3 contains 13 residues. Germline V gives CDR1 SGHTA, CDR2 FQGTGA. CDR3 in DNA: TGTGCCAGCAGCTTTCGGCAAAACACTGAAGCTTTCTTT. It translates to CASSFRQNTEAFF.

V is TRBV6-5 and J is TRBJ2-5, with TRBD1 identical over 7 bases. The V segment lost 5 bases and the J segment 2 bases; nucleotides outside the gene matches: 17. The CDR3 extends over 18 amino acids. The germline V gene encodes CDR1 MNHEY and CDR2 SVGAGI. The CDR3 DNA is TGTGCCAGCAGTGAAACCTATCTTCTTGGGACAGAGCAAGAGACCCAGTACTTC. Translated: CASSETYLLGTEQETQYF.

There are many counts of this clonotype. This sequence joins TRBV4-1 and TRBJ2-4, with D possibly TRBD1 on 5 matching bases. The length of the CDR3 is 16 residues. V gave up 3 bases and J gave up 2 bases, with 14 bases separating them. CDR1 and CDR2 from the germline V gene are MGHRA and YSYEKL. The CDR3 sequence: CASSQRTMRTKNIQYF. CDR3 sequence (DNA): TGCGCCAGCAGCCAGAGGACAATGAGAACCAAAAACATTCAGTACTTC.

The sample holds a few counts of this clonotype. The rearrangement links TRBV20-1 to TRBJ1-2, with 8 bases identical to TRBD1. The CDR3 consists of 13 residues. Germline values: CDR1 DFQATT, CDR2 SNEGSKA (reference sequence). J was trimmed by 5 bases and V by 3 bases; bases with no gene match: 5. CDR3 bases: TGCAGTGCTAGGGAGGGACAGGATTATGGCTACACCTTC. Encoded protein: CSAREGQDYGYTF.

The chain has TRBV7-9 and TRBJ2-5, with D maybe TRBD2 (7 bases). The germline V and J ends were trimmed by 0 bases and 1 base, with 9 bases remaining between them. The CDR3 consists of 15 residues. Germline values: CDR1 SEHNR, CDR2 FQNEAQ (reference sequence). The DNA of the CDR3 is TGTGCCAGCAGCTTAGCGGCGGGGGCCCAAGAGACCCAGTACTTC. Translating it yields CASSLAAGAQETQYF.

This clonotype has a handful of counts. The V and J genes are TRBV20-1 and TRBJ1-6; TRBD1 matches 9 bases. This CDR3 is built from 14 residues. The germline gives CDR1 DFQATT, CDR2 SNEGSKA (reference sequence). The V and J ends lost 0 bases and 8 bases, in that order; junction bases with no gene match: 2. Written as DNA, the CDR3 is TGCAGTGCTAGAGATGGACAGGGGTATTCACCCCTCCACTTT. It encodes CSARDGQGYSPLHF.

This clonotype was counted ten times or more. V usage is TRBV12-3 or TRBV12-4 and J usage is TRBJ2-5; weak D call: TRBD2 (6 bases). The CDR3 has 13 residues. The ends were cut back, 5 bases at V and 5 bases at J, with 12 bases in the middle. Written as DNA, the CDR3 is TGTGCCAGCAGTCGGGAGCCGCGGGAGACCCAGTACTTC. Encoded protein: CASSREPRETQYF.

This clonotype has ten or more counts. The V call is TRBV7-2, the J call TRBJ2-5; 7 nucleotides line up with TRBD2. Germline CDR1 and CDR2: SGHTA and FQGNSA. The CDR3 extends over 16 amino acids. Germline trimming cut 2 bases from V and 1 base from J; bases unmatched to any gene: 7. This CDR3 is CASSLSSSGGQETQYF. DNA for the CDR3: TGTGCCAGCAGCTTAAGTTCTAGCGGCGGCCAAGAGACCCAGTACTTC.

The chain recombines TRBV5-6 with TRBJ2-7; D might be TRBD2 (6 bases). Deletions cut 2 bases from V and 3 bases from J, with 9 bases between. The CDR3 has 13 residues. The germline gives CDR1 SGHDT, CDR2 YYEEEE. The CDR3 DNA reads as TGTGCCAGCAGCTTTTATAGCGGCTACGAGCAGTACGTC. Protein: CASSFYSGYEQYV.